The T cell receptor (beta chain) described here comes from a study of OX40 agonist ivuxolimab in advanced cancers. In the study overall: Ivuxolimab, an agonist antibody against OX40 (CD134), was given to patients. Recorded diagnoses for dose-escalation patients were hepatocellular carcinoma, melanoma, renal cell or head and neck cancer.

This CDR3 contains 16 residues. Trimming at V came to 4 bases and at J to 1 base, leaving 4 bases not matched to a gene. Per germline, CDR1 KGHSH and CDR2 LQKENI. A word on this clone: Its antigen is unknown.

Notes on the study in general: In CD8+ T cells, expanded clones were on average more numerous than in CD4+. No determination was made of the antigen specificity of the expanded peripheral T cells.

The assay was immunoSEQ multiplex PCR, and TCRdb's table has in-frame clones only and misses some. Of about 68,000 clones in the sample, roughly 86% were seen once. The material was CD4+ or CD8+ T cells sorted from blood, obtained in a trial of the OX40 agonist ivuxolimab. This TCR was sampled from an adult with an advanced solid tumor such as melanoma, head and neck, liver or kidney cancer. The V and J genes are TRBV18 and TRBJ1-1; TRBD1 agrees at 12 bases. The CDR3 region is CASSRGQGAGNTEAFF. DNA for the CDR3: TGTGCCAGCTCACGGGGACAGGGGGCCGGGAACACTGAAGCTTTCTTT.